Listed here are 16 T cell receptor beta chains from one sample, sequenced in a study of CD8 T cells in Susac syndrome. Random hexamers primed reverse transcription of about 0.45 to 1 ug RNA. TCRdb processed the immunoSEQ multiplex PCR reads anew with MiXCR; each CDR3 protein has one entry. This sample has 65,000 to 80,000 distinct CDR3 sequences, with 90% to 95% found just once. Sequences were obtained from CD8+ T cells from PBMCs. These receptors originate from a human donor with multiple sclerosis.

The V and J genes are TRBV25-1 and TRBJ1-1; no reliable D call. The V gene lost 7 bases and the J gene lost 1 base, with 16 bases spanning the gap. The CDR3 extends over 15 amino acids. Looked up from germline, CDR1 is MGHDK and CDR2 is SYGVNS. CDR3 sequence reads: CASKLGITENTEAFF. The DNA of the CDR3 is TGTGCCAGCAAACTCGGCATAACAGAGAACACTGAAGCTTTCTTT.

The chain joins TRBV20-1 to TRBJ2-7; 12 nucleotides align to TRBD1. Germline V gene sequence: CDR1 DFQATT, CDR2 SNEGSKA (reference sequence). V gave up 6 bases and J gave up 0 bases; unmatched junction bases: 9. CDR3 length: 16 amino acids. For the CDR3, the DNA is TGCAGTGCCCCTATGGGGGACAGGGGGCACTCCTACGAGCAGTACTTC. Its protein product is CSAPMGDRGHSYEQYF.

V is TRBV11-2 and J is TRBJ2-3; TRBD2 matches 12 bases. The V segment lost 2 bases and the J segment 2 bases; nucleotides outside the gene matches: 14. The CDR3 totals 20 residues. Germline V lookup: CDR1 SGHAT, CDR2 FQNNGV. CDR3 amino acids: CASSLLRWLAGGKPTDTQYF. CDR3 in DNA: TGTGCCAGCAGCTTATTAAGGTGGCTAGCGGGAGGGAAACCCACAGATACGCAGTATTTT.

CDR3 residues: CASTQTGKQETQYF. The CDR3 bases are TGTGCCAGCACACAAACAGGAAAACAAGAGACCCAGTACTTC. J is TRBJ2-5 and V is TRBV13; a possible D gene is TRBD1 (5 bases). The germline V gene encodes CDR1 PRHDT and CDR2 FYEKMQ (reference sequence). Between the trimmed V and J ends, which lost 7 bases and 2 bases, there was a span of 14 bases. This CDR3 spans 14 amino acids.

DNA for the CDR3: TGTGCCAGCAGCTTATTGACAGAGAACACTGAAGCTTTCTTT. This encodes CASSLLTENTEAFF. The chain couples TRBV5-6 to TRBJ1-1, with D perhaps matching TRBD1 (5 bases). Germline V CDR1 and CDR2: SGHDT, YYEEEE. The germline V and J ends were trimmed by 2 bases and 1 base, with 9 bases remaining between them. The CDR3 contains 14 residues. Full variable domain (rest looked up from reference TRBV5-6 and TRBJ1-1): DAGVTQSPTHLIKTRGQQVTLRCSPKSGHDTVSWYQQALGQGPQFIFQYYEEEERQRGNFPDRFSGHQFPNYSSELNVNALLLGDSALYLCASSLLTENTEAFFGQGTRLTVV.

The chain joins TRBV9 to TRBJ2-2; D perhaps matches TRBD1 (6 bases). CDR3 length: 15 amino acids. Germline CDR1 reads SGDLS; CDR2 reads YYNGEE. V lost 3 bases, J lost 2 bases, and 11 bases lay in between. CDR3 protein: CASSGSGTNTGELFF. The CDR3 region has the DNA TGTGCCAGCAGCGGATCCGGGACAAACACCGGGGAGCTGTTTTTT.

The rearrangement links TRBV7-6 to TRBJ1-1; D not resolved. Germline CDR1 reads SGHVS; CDR2 reads FNYEAQ. The CDR3 is 13 amino acids. V lost 2 bases to trimming and J lost 1 base, with 5 bases between them. The CDR3 protein is CASSLIQNTEAFF. Here the CDR3 DNA reads TGTGCCAGCAGCTTAATACAGAACACTGAAGCTTTCTTT.

The genes are TRBV10-3 and TRBJ1-3; no definite D call. The CDR3 is made up of 12 amino acids. Trimming took 7 bases from V and 8 from J, leaving 12 bases between them. CDR1 is ENHRY, CDR2 SYGVKD, per germline. CDR3 in DNA: TGTGCCATCACTACCGACTCGCACACCATATATTTT. Its protein is CAITTDSHTIYF.

The J gene is TRBJ2-7, the V gene TRBV6-1, with TRBD1 as a possible D gene (5 bases). CDR1 is MNHNS and CDR2 is SASEGT in the germline V gene. CDR3 length: 15 amino acids. V lost 5 bases and J 2 bases, leaving 16 bases between the germline ends. CDR3 region: CASSLRRQTTYEQYF. CDR3 DNA sequence: TGTGCCAGCAGTCTTAGACGACAGACGACCTACGAGCAGTACTTC.

CDR3 coding DNA: TGTGCCAGCAGCTCGACGAGACTAGCGGGAGGTGGGGAGACCCAGTACTTC. Translated: CASSSTRLAGGGETQYF. The chain is built from TRBV7-8 and TRBJ2-5; 13 bases map to TRBD2. The CDR3 is 17 amino acids. Looked up from germline, CDR1 is SGHVS and CDR2 is FQNEAQ. Germline trimming cut 4 bases from V and 5 bases from J; bases unmatched to any gene: 10. Drawing the rest from reference TRBV7-8 and TRBJ2-5, the complete variable domain is GAGVSQSPRYKVAKRGQDVALRCDPISGHVSLFWYQQALGQGPEFLTYFQNEAQLDKSGLPSDRFFAERPEGSVSTLKIQRTQQEDSAVYLCASSSTRLAGGGETQYFGPGTRLLVL.

The V call is TRBV29-1, the J call TRBJ1-2; no firm D call. The CDR3 is 13 amino acids. Germline-derived CDR1 and CDR2 are SQVTM and ANQGSEA. Trimming stripped 5 bases from V and 6 bases from J, with 16 bases between. CDR3 bases: TGCAGCGTTTCAGCCCGGACGATGAATGGCTACACCTTC. Translated: CSVSARTMNGYTF.

The chain links TRBV5-1 to TRBJ1-1; 7 positions match TRBD1. The CDR3 length is 15 residues. In germline, CDR1 is SGHRS, CDR2 YFSETQ. Trimming at V came to 3 bases and at J to 7 bases, leaving 12 bases not matched to a gene. The CDR3 region has the DNA TGCGCCAGCAGCTCGCCCTCGACAGGGATCAGTGAAGCTTTCTTT. The encoded protein is CASSSPSTGISEAFF. The whole variable domain, filled in from reference TRBV5-1 and TRBJ1-1, reads KAGVTQTPRYLIKTRGQQVTLSCSPISGHRSVSWYQQTPGQGLQFLFEYFSETQRNKGNFPGRFSGRQFSNSRSEMNVSTLELGDSALYLCASSSPSTGISEAFFGQGTRLTVV.

The CDR3 coding sequence is TGCGCCAGCAGCTTACGACTAGAAGGTTACAATGAGCAGTTCTTC. Translated: CASSLRLEGYNEQFF. The rearrangement joins TRBV5-1 to TRBJ2-1; tentative D call: TRBD2 (6 bases). CDR3 length equals 15 residues. V lost 2 bases and J lost 4, with 13 bases in between. Germline V lookup: CDR1 SGHRS, CDR2 YFSETQ.

The chain uses TRBV20-1 and TRBJ1-4; the match to TRBD1 covers 7 bases. This CDR3 region has 14 residues. The trim removed 3 bases at V and 7 bases at J, leaving 8 bases unmatched. Germline-derived CDR1 and CDR2 are DFQATT and SNEGSKA (reference sequence). The CDR3 coding sequence is TGCAGTGCTAGTAGACAGGGAGGGAGTGAAAAACTGTTTTTT. Translated, it gives CSASRQGGSEKLFF.

The chain combines TRBV24-1 with TRBJ2-7; 7 nucleotides agree with TRBD2. The germline V gene encodes CDR1 KGHDR and CDR2 SFDVKD. The CDR3 is made up of 14 amino acids. V shed 2 bases, J shed 3 bases, and the junction held 3 bases outside the gene matches. CDR3 sequence reads: CATSDSGLLYEQYF. In nucleotides, the CDR3 is TGTGCCACCAGTGATTCGGGACTACTCTACGAGCAGTACTTC.

This chain connects TRBV6-2 or TRBV6-3 to TRBJ1-2; D gene uncertain. Germline CDR1 MNHEY, CDR2 SVGEGT. The V gene lost 8 bases and the J gene lost 0 bases, with 16 bases spanning the gap. The CDR3 totals 15 residues. CDR3 nucleotide sequence: TGTGCCAGCCTAAACGCAAAATCTTCTAACTATGGCTACACCTTC. It encodes CASLNAKSSNYGYTF.